Listed below are T cell receptor beta chains from one sample, sequenced in a study of blood T cell repertoires in COVID-19. Assay used: immunoSEQ multiplex PCR; TCRdb lists only in-frame clones, some missing. Of about 190,000 clones in the sample, 65% to 80% were seen once. The material sequenced was peripheral blood. The receptors were sampled from a woman aged 45 to 65 with acute or convalescent COVID-19. CDR3s include the opening cysteine and the closing phenylalanine or tryptophan. The D gene is left open where the match is weak. Some rows have no size entry. The others give once, few or many, or a class for an expanded clone.

CDR3nt | CDR3aa | abundance | j_gene | v_gene | d_gene | len
TGTGCCAGCAGTTTCAGGGATGACACTGAAGCTTTCTTT | CASSFRDDTEAFF | NA | TRBJ1-1 | TRBV27 | NA | 13
TGTGCCAGCAGGGGCAGTAGCAATCAGCCCCAGCATTTT | CASRGSSNQPQHF | once | TRBJ1-5 | TRBV6-5 | NA | 13
TGTGCCAGCAGCGGAGCGGGAAACACCATATATTTT | CASSGAGNTIYF | NA | TRBJ1-3 | TRBV28 | NA | 12
TGTGCCAGCAGTTCGGGCGGGTACTCCTACGAGCAGTACTTC | CASSSGGYSYEQYF | NA | TRBJ2-7 | TRBV6-5 | NA | 14
TGTGCCAGCAGCCGCCGACTAGCGGGGGAGAATGAGCAGTTCTTC | CASSRRLAGENEQFF | NA | TRBJ2-1 | TRBV4-2 | TRBD2 | 15
TGTGCCAGCAGTGAACCCGGGTTTGGTAATTCACCCCTCCACTTT | CASSEPGFGNSPLHF | NA | TRBJ1-6 | TRBV6-1 | NA | 15
TGTGCCAGCAGTTCCTCCCAGGGTAGCGGGAGGGCCTACGAGCAGTACTTC | CASSSSQGSGRAYEQYF | NA | TRBJ2-7 | TRBV27 | TRBD2 | 17
TGCAGCGTTGATGATTGGGACAGGGGCGAGAGCACAGATACGCAGTATTTT | CSVDDWDRGESTDTQYF | NA | TRBJ2-3 | TRBV29-1 | TRBD1 | 17
TGTGCCAGCAGTTTAGGGGGGACAGGGGGTGAAAAACTGTTTTTT | CASSLGGTGGEKLFF | NA | TRBJ1-4 | TRBV28 | TRBD1 | 15
TGTGCCAGCAGCCGAGGGACAGGGGTTACTAGCAATCAGCCCCAGCATTTT | CASSRGTGVTSNQPQHF | NA | TRBJ1-5 | TRBV7-8 | TRBD1 | 17
TGTGCCAGCAGCCGGGACTGGGAAGGGTACAATGAGCAGTTCTTC | CASSRDWEGYNEQFF | NA | TRBJ2-1 | TRBV14 | NA | 15
TGTGCCAGTAGTTTCCCGGGACAGGGTCACAATGAGCAGTTCTTC | CASSFPGQGHNEQFF | NA | TRBJ2-1 | TRBV19 | TRBD1 | 15
TGTGCCAGCCGGCTTCGGGGGGGCCCCTACAATGAGCAGTTCTTC | CASRLRGGPYNEQFF | NA | TRBJ2-1 | TRBV2 | TRBD2 | 15
TGTGCCATCAGTGTAGGGGGAAATTCACCCCTCCACTTT | CAISVGGNSPLHF | NA | TRBJ1-6 | TRBV10-3 | NA | 13
TGTGCCAGCAGTGCAGACAGGGAGGCCGGAAACACCATATATTTT | CASSADREAGNTIYF | NA | TRBJ1-3 | TRBV7-9 | TRBD1 | 15
TGTGCCAGCAGCTTAGAGGGGGGAACCTACTATGGCTACACCTTC | CASSLEGGTYYGYTF | NA | TRBJ1-2 | TRBV11-2 | NA | 15
TGTGCCAGCAGTTTATCGGGTTGGGCAGGGGGGAATGAGCAGTTCTTC | CASSLSGWAGGNEQFF | NA | TRBJ2-1 | TRBV27 | NA | 16
TGTGCCAGTAGTCGACAGAAGAATCAGCCCCAGCATTTT | CASSRQKNQPQHF | NA | TRBJ1-5 | TRBV19 | NA | 13
TGTGCCAGCAGCCAGGGACAGACCTATAATTCACCCCTCCACTTT | CASSQGQTYNSPLHF | NA | TRBJ1-6 | TRBV7-9 | TRBD1 | 15
TGTGCCAGCAGCTTAAGACCGGGGGGGCGAGTTGAAAAACTGTTTTTT | CASSLRPGGRVEKLFF | few | TRBJ1-4 | TRBV7-8 | NA | 16
TGTGCCAGCAGCCAAGGAACGCGGGGGGATTCACCCCTCCACTTT | CASSQGTRGDSPLHF | NA | TRBJ1-6 | TRBV3-1/TRBV3-2 | NA | 15
TGTGCCACCAGCCGGGTCGGAGTCTCTGGGGCCAACGTCCTGACTTTC | CATSRVGVSGANVLTF | NA | TRBJ2-6 | TRBV15 | NA | 16
TGTGCCAGCAGCCGGACGGACAGGGGGCGCGAAAAACTGTTTTTT | CASSRTDRGREKLFF | NA | TRBJ1-4 | TRBV14 | TRBD1 | 15
TGTGCCAGCAGGTCGAATCCGGGACAGGCGAACACCGGGGAGCTGTTTTTT | CASRSNPGQANTGELFF | NA | TRBJ2-2 | TRBV3-1/TRBV3-2 | TRBD1 | 17
TGTGCCAGCAGCTCTATCTCCTACGAGCAGTACTTC | CASSSISYEQYF | NA | TRBJ2-7 | TRBV7-2 | NA | 12
TGTGCCAGCAGGATCCCTGGCGGGAACACTGAAGCTTTCTTT | CASRIPGGNTEAFF | NA | TRBJ1-1 | TRBV11-2 | NA | 14
TGTGCCACCTCGCTCCCGGGACAGTTCTATGGCTACACCTTC | CATSLPGQFYGYTF | NA | TRBJ1-2 | TRBV25-1 | TRBD1 | 14
TGTGCCAGCAATCAGGGAATCACTAATGAAAAACTGTTTTTT | CASNQGITNEKLFF | few | TRBJ1-4 | TRBV6-5 | NA | 14
TGTGCCAGCAGCTCGCCGGGACTAGCTGTGACAGATACGCAGTATTTT | CASSSPGLAVTDTQYF | NA | TRBJ2-3 | TRBV5-6 | TRBD2 | 16